This passage covers 27 T cell receptor beta chains from one sample sequenced in a study of blood T cell repertoires in COVID-19. TCRdb's table, derived via immunoSEQ multiplex PCR, lists solely in-frame clones and lacks some. The sample contains 180,000 or so clones, about four fifths of which appear only once. Material for sequencing was PBMCs or T cells enriched from blood (not recorded which). Every receptor here comes from a woman aged 50 to 60 in a cohort exposed to, infected with or recovered from COVID-19 (not recorded which).

This rearrangement joins TRBV11-2 to TRBJ2-7, with a possible D match to TRBD2 (6 bases). This CDR3 is 15 amino acids long. Per the germline V gene, CDR1 is SGHAT and CDR2 is FQNNGV. Trimming removed 5 bases at V and 3 bases at J, with 17 bases between. The CDR3 protein is CASSPLGRGYYEQYF. The CDR3, as DNA: TGTGCCAGCAGCCCTTTGGGGCGGGGATACTACGAGCAGTACTTC.

The chain couples TRBV5-1 to TRBJ1-3; TRBD1 is a possible D gene (6 bases). CDR1 SGHRS and CDR2 YFSETQ come from the germline V gene. The CDR3 loop spans 15 amino acids. V shed 4 bases and J shed 0 bases, with 11 bases lying between them. The CDR3 nucleotides read TGCGCCAGCAGCCTACAGGGAGTCTCTGGAAACACCATATATTTT. Amino acid sequence: CASSLQGVSGNTIYF.

The V call is TRBV7-9, the J call TRBJ2-7; 12 positions agree with TRBD1. This CDR3 is 15 amino acids long. V lost 5 bases, J lost 5 bases, and 7 bases stayed unmatched. Germline CDR1 SEHNR, CDR2 FQNEAQ (reference sequence). The CDR3, as DNA: TGTGCCAGCAGCCCAGCGGGACAGGGGGCCAACGAGCAGTACTTC. This codes for CASSPAGQGANEQYF.

The chain joins TRBV28 to TRBJ1-5; D gene unclear. This CDR3 comprises 15 residues. Trimming removed 1 base from V and 6 bases from J, with 13 bases in between. Germline V gene lookup returns CDR1 MDHEN and CDR2 SYDVKM. In nucleotides, the CDR3 is TGTGCCAGCAGTTTATTGTCCGAGCTAGGTCAGCCCCAGCATTTT. It yields the protein CASSLLSELGQPQHF. The full variable domain, in which reference TRBV28 and TRBJ1-5 provide the parts outside the CDR3, is DVKVTQSSRYLVKRTGEKVFLECVQDMDHENMFWYRQDPGLGLRLIYFSYDVKMKEKGDIPEGYSVSREKKERFSLILESASTNQTSMYLCASSLLSELGQPQHFGDGTRLSIL.

The table lists this clone with a few counts. The chain combines TRBV28 with TRBJ1-1, with 8 bases fitting TRBD1. The CDR3 length is 14 residues. Germline trimming cut 8 bases from V and 0 bases from J; bases unmatched to any gene: 5. Germline values: CDR1 MDHEN, CDR2 SYDVKM. CDR3 bases: TGTGCCAGCGGGACAGGAGCTATGAACACTGAAGCTTTCTTT. It specifies CASGTGAMNTEAFF.

The chain combines TRBV2 with TRBJ2-2; 10 positions match TRBD1. CDR1 is SNHLY, CDR2 FYNNEI, per germline. The junction had 3 bases not matched to a gene; V was cut back by 5 bases and J by 3 bases. CDR3 length equals 15 residues. In nucleotides, the CDR3 is TGTGCCAGCAGTCGGACAGGGGGGGACACCGGGGAGCTGTTTTTT. It translates to CASSRTGGDTGELFF.

The chain has TRBV5-1 and TRBJ2-7, with TRBD2 matching 7 bases. CDR1 and CDR2 (germline): SGHRS, YFSETQ. Trimming cost V 1 base and J 2 bases; bases outside gene matches: 6. This CDR3 region has 15 residues. The CDR3 nucleotides are TGCGCCAGCAGCTTGTCGCGGGGGATCCCCTACGAGCAGTACTTC. Protein sequence: CASSLSRGIPYEQYF. Combining the CDR3 with reference TRBV5-1 and TRBJ2-7 gives the whole variable domain KAGVTQTPRYLIKTRGQQVTLSCSPISGHRSVSWYQQTPGQGLQFLFEYFSETQRNKGNFPGRFSGRQFSNSRSEMNVSTLELGDSALYLCASSLSRGIPYEQYFGPGTRLTVT.

This clone was recorded once. V is TRBV24-1 and J is TRBJ1-5, with D perhaps TRBD1 (5 bases). With 9 bases removed from V and 4 bases from J, the gap between germline ends came to 15 bases. The CDR3 consists of 14 residues. Germline lookup yields CDR1 KGHDR and CDR2 SFDVKD. The CDR3, as DNA: TGTGCCACCGGGGGGACGGGGAAAAATCAGCCCCAGCATTTT. Its translation: CATGGTGKNQPQHF.

The CDR3 region is CASIFTGANVLTF. CDR3 sequence (DNA): TGTGCCAGCATTTTCACTGGGGCCAACGTCCTGACTTTC. The rearrangement joins TRBV7-9 to TRBJ2-6; D not certain. This CDR3 has 13 residues. V lost 7 bases and J 2 bases, leaving 6 bases between the germline ends. CDR1 is SEHNR and CDR2 is FQNEAQ in the germline V gene (reference sequence).

This chain joins TRBV7-9 and TRBJ2-2; TRBD1 agrees at 10 bases. The J segment lost 5 bases and the V segment lost 5 bases, leaving 5 bases of the junction unmatched. In germline, CDR1 is SEHNR, CDR2 FQNEAQ (reference sequence). The CDR3 contains 15 residues. The CDR3 protein is CASSEGTGDTGELFF. The CDR3 DNA follows: TGTGCCAGCAGCGAGGGGACAGGGGATACCGGGGAGCTGTTTTTT.

This clone was counted at least ten times. This CDR3 is CATWNQRSTNEKLFF. The CDR3 region has the DNA TGTGCCACCTGGAACCAGCGTTCAACTAATGAAAAACTGTTTTTT. The rearrangement links TRBV5-8 to TRBJ1-4; the D is unclear. V lost 9 bases and J lost 0, with 15 bases in between. This CDR3 is built from 15 residues. CDR1 is SGHTS, CDR2 YDEGEE, per germline.

The chain joins TRBV2 to TRBJ2-1, with TRBD2 matching 13 bases. V lost 8 bases and J lost 7; bases outside the gene matches: 5. Germline V gene sequence: CDR1 SNHLY, CDR2 FYNNEI. This CDR3 region has 14 residues. This CDR3 is CASRLAGGSNEQFF. The CDR3 nucleotides read TGTGCCAGCCGACTAGCGGGAGGTTCAAATGAGCAGTTCTTC.

The chain is built from TRBV28 and TRBJ1-1, with TRBD1 as a possible D gene (5 bases). V shed 8 bases and J shed 4 bases, with 14 bases lying between them. The germline gives CDR1 MDHEN, CDR2 SYDVKM. CDR3 length equals 13 residues. The CDR3 sequence is CASGSGGFTEAFF. The CDR3 DNA reads as TGTGCCAGCGGCAGCGGGGGGTTCACTGAAGCTTTCTTT.

The CDR3 DNA is TGCAGCGTTTTAGCGGGAGATGGCGGGGAGCTGTTTTTT. Protein: CSVLAGDGGELFF. The gene calls are TRBV29-1 and TRBJ2-2; TRBD2 matches at 9 bases. The length of the CDR3 is 13 residues. Germline V lookup: CDR1 SQVTM, CDR2 ANQGSEA. V was pared by 5 bases and J by 7 bases, with 5 bases of the junction left unmatched.

J is TRBJ2-3 and V is TRBV7-9; D call uncertain. The ends were cut back, 5 bases at V and 4 bases at J, with 7 bases in the middle. This CDR3 is 12 amino acids long. CDR1 is SEHNR, CDR2 FQNEAQ, per germline (reference sequence). The CDR3: CASSNSADTQYF. The CDR3 bases are TGTGCCAGCAGCAACTCGGCAGATACGCAGTATTTT.

The genes are TRBV24-1 and TRBJ2-7; TRBD2 matches at 7 bases. CDR3 size: 13 residues. Germline trimming cut 0 bases from V and 7 bases from J; bases unmatched to any gene: 2. The germline V gene encodes CDR1 KGHDR and CDR2 SFDVKD. The CDR3 nucleotides are TGTGCCACCAGTGATTTGGGCGGGGGTGAGCAGTACTTC. Amino acid sequence: CATSDLGGGEQYF.

This clone appeared a few times. The chain employs TRBV27 and TRBJ1-3; D not resolved. This CDR3 is built from 13 residues. The V end lost 0 bases, the J end lost 7 bases, and 7 bases lay between the germline ends. Germline V gene lookup returns CDR1 MNHEY and CDR2 SMNVEV (reference sequence). CDR3 coding DNA: TGTGCCAGCAGTTTATCGGGGAGTAACACCATATATTTT. Translating gives CASSLSGSNTIYF.

This chain uses TRBV5-4 with TRBJ2-7; 15 bases align to TRBD2. CDR1 is SGHNT and CDR2 is YYREEE in the germline V gene (reference sequence). V lost 4 bases to trimming and J lost 4 bases; unmatched junction nucleotides: 12. The CDR3 is 18 amino acids. The CDR3 sequence: CASSTVPGLAGGGYEQYF. The CDR3 nucleotides read TGTGCCAGCAGCACAGTTCCGGGACTAGCGGGAGGAGGGTACGAGCAGTACTTC.

The CDR3: CASSPGQNNGYTF. CDR3 sequence (DNA): TGTGCCAGCTCACCGGGACAGAACAATGGCTACACCTTC. The chain combines TRBV18 with TRBJ1-2, with 7 bases fitting TRBD1. The germline CDR1 and CDR2 sequences are KGHSH and LQKENI. Germline trimming cut 3 bases from V and 6 bases from J; bases unmatched to any gene: 4. This CDR3 has 13 amino acids.

The chain links TRBV5-1 to TRBJ1-1; the D gene is possibly TRBD1 (6 bases). CDR3 length: 18 residues. V lost 2 bases, J lost 0 bases, and 20 bases lay in between. CDR1 and CDR2 from the germline V gene are SGHRS and YFSETQ. As DNA, the CDR3 is TGCGCCAGCAGCTTAGGCCGGGACAAAAACCGGCTGAACACTGAAGCTTTCTTT. It translates to CASSLGRDKNRLNTEAFF.

The chain recombines TRBV5-1 with TRBJ1-6; 7 bases align to TRBD1. The germline CDR1 and CDR2 sequences are SGHRS and YFSETQ. CDR3 size: 16 residues. J was trimmed by 9 bases and V by 0 bases; bases with no gene match: 9. CDR3 nucleotides: TGCGCCAGCAGCTTGGATTCGGACAGGACGACTTCACCCCTCCACTTT. Protein sequence: CASSLDSDRTTSPLHF.

This chain joins TRBV6-4 and TRBJ2-3, with TRBD1 matching 8 bases. Germline loops: CDR1 MRHNA, CDR2 SNTAGT. This CDR3 is 14 amino acids long. V lost 5 bases, J lost 6 bases, and 7 bases stayed unmatched. This CDR3 is CASSPGQGSDTQYF. CDR3 DNA sequence: TGTGCCAGCAGTCCTGGACAGGGTAGCGATACGCAGTATTTT.

The gene calls are TRBV5-1 and TRBJ1-1; no clear D gene. The germline V gene has CDR1 SGHRS and CDR2 YFSETQ. This CDR3 is built from 14 residues. Between the trimmed V and J ends, which lost 1 base and 2 bases, there was a span of 9 bases. CDR3 region: CASSLSGFNTEAFF. The DNA of the CDR3 is TGCGCCAGCAGCTTGAGCGGCTTTAACACTGAAGCTTTCTTT.

The chain combines TRBV24-1 with TRBJ2-3, with D perhaps matching TRBD2 (6 bases). The length of the CDR3 is 14 residues. Germline V gives CDR1 KGHDR, CDR2 SFDVKD. V was clipped by 9 bases and J by 6 bases, with 18 bases between them. CDR3 in DNA: TGTGCCACCTCCGGGGACTTCCAGTCCGATACGCAGTATTTT. Amino acids: CATSGDFQSDTQYF.

This rearrangement joins TRBV5-6 to TRBJ2-4; D might be TRBD2 (6 bases). Germline-derived CDR1 and CDR2 are SGHDT and YYEEEE. Trimming took 4 bases from V and 1 from J, leaving 18 bases between them. The CDR3 sequence is 17 residues long. CDR3 sequence reads: CASSTYGSTAAKNIQYF. For the CDR3, the DNA is TGTGCCAGCAGCACGTACGGGAGTACAGCTGCCAAAAACATTCAGTACTTC.

V gene TRBV5-1 combines with J gene TRBJ2-3; no reliable D call. The CDR3 consists of 15 residues. Germline assignment: CDR1 SGHRS and CDR2 YFSETQ. V gave up 0 bases and J gave up 0 bases, with 8 bases separating them. In DNA form, the CDR3 reads TGCGCCAGCAGCTTGGTTTCGGAGAGCACAGATACGCAGTATTTT. Its protein product is CASSLVSESTDTQYF.

The chain links TRBV5-1 to TRBJ1-3; D is possibly TRBD1 (6 bases). Germline values: CDR1 SGHRS, CDR2 YFSETQ. There are 15 residues in the CDR3. V was shortened by 2 bases and J by 0 bases, with 9 bases between the two germline ends. In DNA, the CDR3 is TGCGCCAGCAGCTTACTAGGGGGCTCTGGAAACACCATATATTTT. It translates to CASSLLGGSGNTIYF.